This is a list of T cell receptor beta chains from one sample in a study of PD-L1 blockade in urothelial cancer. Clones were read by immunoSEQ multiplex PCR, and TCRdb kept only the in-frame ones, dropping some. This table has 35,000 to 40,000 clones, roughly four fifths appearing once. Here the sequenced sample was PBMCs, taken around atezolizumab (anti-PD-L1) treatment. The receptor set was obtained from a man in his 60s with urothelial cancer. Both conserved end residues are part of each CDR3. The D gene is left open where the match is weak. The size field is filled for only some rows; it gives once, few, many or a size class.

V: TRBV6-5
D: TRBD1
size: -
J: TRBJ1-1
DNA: TGTGCCAGCAGTGGTCAAACAGGGGCGGACACTGAAGCTTTCTTT
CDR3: CASSGQTGADTEAFF

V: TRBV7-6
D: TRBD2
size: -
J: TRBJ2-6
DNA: TGTGCCAGCAGCGGGGGGGTTTCTGGGGCCAACGTCCTGACTTTC
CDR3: CASSGGVSGANVLTF

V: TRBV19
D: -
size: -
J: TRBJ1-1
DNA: TGTGCCAGTAGCCCAGGGATAGAAGCTTTCTTT
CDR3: CASSPGIEAFF

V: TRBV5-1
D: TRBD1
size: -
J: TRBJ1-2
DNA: TGCGCCAGCAACTGGGGTTCTGGGGACAGTGGCTACACCTTC
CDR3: CASNWGSGDSGYTF

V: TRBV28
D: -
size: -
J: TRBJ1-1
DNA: TGTGCCAGCAGTTTTAGGGGGACTGAAGCTTTCTTT
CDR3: CASSFRGTEAFF

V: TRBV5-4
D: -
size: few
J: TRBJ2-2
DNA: TGTGCCAGCAGCTCCCCCGGGGTAAACACCGGGGAGCTGTTTTTT
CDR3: CASSSPGVNTGELFF

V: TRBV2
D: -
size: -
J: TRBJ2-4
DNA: TGTGCCAGCAGGGGTACTTCTCTCGGGGCGGAGGGCATTCAGTACTTC
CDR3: CASRGTSLGAEGIQYF

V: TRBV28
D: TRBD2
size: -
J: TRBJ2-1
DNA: TGTGCCAGCAGTGACGAGCGGGGCGGAGAGCAGTTCTTC
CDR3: CASSDERGGEQFF

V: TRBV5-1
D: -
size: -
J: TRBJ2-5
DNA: TGCGCCAGCAGCCTGCGGCTAGGAGAGACCCAGTACTTC
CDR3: CASSLRLGETQYF

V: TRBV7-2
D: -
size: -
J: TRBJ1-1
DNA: TGTGCCAGCAGCTTCGGAGTGGTCGTCACTGAAGCTTTCTTT
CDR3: CASSFGVVVTEAFF

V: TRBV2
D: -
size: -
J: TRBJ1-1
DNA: TGTGCCACCACCCCCGAGGCAAGCCCAAACACTGAAGCTTTCTTT
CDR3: CATTPEASPNTEAFF

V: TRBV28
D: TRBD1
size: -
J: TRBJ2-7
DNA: TGTGCCAGCAGTTTCGACAGGGGTAGCGAGCAGTACTTC
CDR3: CASSFDRGSEQYF

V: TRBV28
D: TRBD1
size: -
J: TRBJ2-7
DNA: TGTGCCAGCAGTCCGGGACAGGGACCTGACTACGAGCAGTACTTC
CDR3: CASSPGQGPDYEQYF

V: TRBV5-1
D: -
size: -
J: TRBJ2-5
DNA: TGCGCCAGCAGCCAGCGAGGCGGGCCCGAAGAGACCCAGTACTTC
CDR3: CASSQRGGPEETQYF

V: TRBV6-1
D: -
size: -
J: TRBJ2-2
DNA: TGTGCCAGCAGTGGCCGGCAGGGTATCACCGGGGAGCTGTTTTTT
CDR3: CASSGRQGITGELFF

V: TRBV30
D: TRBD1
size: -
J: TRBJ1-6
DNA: TGTGCCTGGCGGACAGGGGTTGAGAATTCACCCCTCCACTTT
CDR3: CAWRTGVENSPLHF

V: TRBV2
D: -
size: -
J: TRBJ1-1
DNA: TGTGCCAGCAATCCTGGGAGGAACACTGAAGCTTTCTTT
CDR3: CASNPGRNTEAFF

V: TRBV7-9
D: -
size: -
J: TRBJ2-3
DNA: TGTGCCAGCAGACTACCAAGCACAGATACGCAGTATTTT
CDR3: CASRLPSTDTQYF

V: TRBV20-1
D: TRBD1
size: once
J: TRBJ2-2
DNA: TGCAGTGCTAGCGGACAGGGAAAGCTGTTTTTT
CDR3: CSASGQGKLFF

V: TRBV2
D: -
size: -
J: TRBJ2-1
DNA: TGTGCCAGCAGCCGGGATGGACCTGGGGATTACAATGAGCAGTTCTTC
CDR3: CASSRDGPGDYNEQFF

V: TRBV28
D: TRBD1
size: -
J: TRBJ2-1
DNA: TGTGCCAGCAGCACAGGGGCAGCCAATGAGCAGTTCTTC
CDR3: CASSTGAANEQFF

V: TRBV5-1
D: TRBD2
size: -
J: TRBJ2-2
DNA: TGCGCCAGCAGCGCGTCCGGGACTAGCATCGGGGAGCTGTTTTTT
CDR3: CASSASGTSIGELFF

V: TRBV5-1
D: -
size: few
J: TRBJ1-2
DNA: TGCGCCAGCAGCCCGACAGTCGCGGAGGGTGGCTACACCTTC
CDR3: CASSPTVAEGGYTF

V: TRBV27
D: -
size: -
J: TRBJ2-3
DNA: TGTGCCAGCAGTGGAACCCACCCCCAGGCGCCAGATACGCAGTATTTT
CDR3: CASSGTHPQAPDTQYF

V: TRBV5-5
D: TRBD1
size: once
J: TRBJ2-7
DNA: TGTGCCAGCAGCCCCGGGACAGGGGTCGCCGAGCAGTACTTC
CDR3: CASSPGTGVAEQYF

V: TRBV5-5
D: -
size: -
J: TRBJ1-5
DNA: TGTGCCAGCAGCTTGGTGCGGTCCAATCAGCCCCAGCATTTT
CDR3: CASSLVRSNQPQHF